The source of this T cell receptor beta chain is a study of T cell repertoires in cytomegalovirus infection. Study-level information: HLA-C-restricted CMV epitopes, recently identified, and well-studied HLA-B-restricted ones were used by the study. Signatures in public TCR beta sequences pointed to both CMV infection and matching HLA type. Study observations and caveats: Adding up the frequency of public TCR beta families identified people who carried CMV plus the relevant HLA. It was HLA-C-restricted CMV-specific TCR beta clonotypes that dominated the response ex vivo.

One entry per CDR3 protein, called by TCRdb with MiXCR from the reads. This sample has 200,000 to 250,000 distinct CDR3 sequences; 30% to 45% occur once, and the top ten carry approximately 59%. This clonotype was seen a single time. What it binds is unknown. Looked up from germline, CDR1 is MNHEY and CDR2 is SMNVEV (reference sequence). The CDR3 contains 17 residues. The V segment lost 3 bases and the J segment 4 bases; nucleotides outside the gene matches: 9. The clonotype was recovered from a human donor in good health (CMV status not recorded). Some clones in this sample may be carry-over from other donors' samples. The sample here was CD8+ T cells from cultured PBMCs, taken from culture after CMV antigen stimulation. The chain has TRBV27 and TRBJ2-2; 9 bases fit TRBD2. This CDR3 is CASSFSSGTASTGELFF. CDR3 DNA: TGTGCCAGCAGTTTTTCTAGCGGGACCGCCTCCACCGGGGAGCTGTTTTTT.